Listed here are 28 T cell receptor beta chains from one sample, sequenced in a study of blood T cell repertoires in COVID-19. Method: immunoSEQ multiplex PCR; TCRdb's copy keeps in-frame clones and lacks some. Seen here are about 300,000 clones, around 86% observed once, and the top ten hold less than 4.5%. Input material: PBMCs or T cells enriched from blood (not recorded which). The origin of the receptors is a young man who had recovered from COVID-19.

The chain has TRBV5-1 and TRBJ2-1, with D possibly matching TRBD2 (5 bases). The CDR3 spans 16 residues. The V end lost 4 bases, the J end lost 3 bases, and 17 bases lay between the germline ends. Germline CDR1 and CDR2: SGHRS and YFSETQ. As DNA, the CDR3 is TGCGCCAGCAGCATGCCCGGGCTCGCGGGCTACAATGAGCAGTTCTTC. This encodes CASSMPGLAGYNEQFF. Together with reference TRBV5-1 and TRBJ2-1, the CDR3 gives the full variable domain: KAGVTQTPRYLIKTRGQQVTLSCSPISGHRSVSWYQQTPGQGLQFLFEYFSETQRNKGNFPGRFSGRQFSNSRSEMNVSTLELGDSALYLCASSMPGLAGYNEQFFGPGTRLTVL.

The chain combines TRBV7-9 with TRBJ1-4; the D is unclear. The V gene's germline CDR1 is SEHNR and CDR2 FQNEAQ (reference sequence). The V end lost 5 bases, the J end lost 11 bases, and 18 bases lay between the germline ends. The CDR3 consists of 14 residues. The CDR3 reads CASSMTGTLEKLFF. The CDR3 DNA follows: TGTGCCAGCAGCATGACGGGAACCCTAGAGAAACTGTTTTTT. The full variable domain, its missing parts supplied by reference TRBV7-9 and TRBJ1-4, is DTGVSQNPRHKITKRGQNVTFRCDPISEHNRLYWYRQTLGQGPEFLTYFQNEAQLEKSRLLSDRFSAERPKGSFSTLEIQRTEQGDSAMYLCASSMTGTLEKLFFGSGTQLSVL.

The V call is TRBV10-3, the J call TRBJ1-5; D may be TRBD1 (6 bases). There are 13 residues in the CDR3. Trimming stripped 4 bases from V and 5 bases from J, with 9 bases between. The V gene's germline CDR1 is ENHRY and CDR2 SYGVKD. CDR3 sequence reads: CAISGTVDQPQHF. CDR3 in DNA: TGTGCCATCAGTGGGACAGTTGATCAGCCCCAGCATTTT.

The rearrangement links TRBV21-1 to TRBJ1-2; the table's D call TRBD1 went unverified against the DNA. TRBV21-1 represents a pseudogene. The CDR3 extends over 13 amino acids. In nucleotides, the CDR3 is TGTGCCAGCAGCAAAGGAATAGGGGCTGGCTACACCTTC. Protein product: CASSKGIGAGYTF.

The CDR3 nucleotides read TGTGCCAGCAGTGCCCCTAGCGGGGGGGCCCTGGGCACAGATACGCAGTATTTT. Translating gives CASSAPSGGALGTDTQYF. The V gene is TRBV6-1, the J gene TRBJ2-3, with 12 positions matching TRBD2. Germline CDR1 is MNHNS and CDR2 is SASEGT. The CDR3 runs 18 residues. Trimming cost V 4 bases and J 1 base; bases outside gene matches: 9.

This clone has only one observation. This sequence joins TRBV2 and TRBJ2-1, with D perhaps matching TRBD2 (5 bases). This CDR3 has 13 amino acids. V lost 7 bases, J lost 8 bases, and 15 bases lay in between. The germline gives CDR1 SNHLY, CDR2 FYNNEI. The CDR3 region is CASIEDGVDEQFF. The CDR3 DNA reads TGTGCCAGCATCGAGGACGGGGTCGATGAGCAGTTCTTC.

This clone turned up a few times. The gene calls are TRBV11-2 and TRBJ1-2; 7 bases align to TRBD1. Germline CDR1 SGHAT, CDR2 FQNNGV. The CDR3 has 15 residues. Trimming removed 0 bases from V and 5 bases from J; junction bases left unmatched: 6. The CDR3 DNA sequence: TGTGCCAGCAGCTTAGACCTCCGCAGGGGGTATGGCTACACCTTC. Amino acid sequence: CASSLDLRRGYGYTF. Variable domain in full (rest from reference TRBV11-2 and TRBJ1-2): EAGVAQSPRYKIIEKRQSVAFWCNPISGHATLYWYQQILGQGPKLLIQFQNNGVVDDSQLPKDRFSAERLKGVDSTLKIQPAKLEDSAVYLCASSLDLRRGYGYTFGSGTRLTVV.

This rearrangement joins TRBV5-1 to TRBJ2-3; 8 bases align to TRBD1. The CDR3 loop spans 16 amino acids. Germline trimming cut 1 base from V and 1 base from J; bases unmatched to any gene: 5. Germline V gene data show CDR1 as SGHRS and CDR2 as YFSETQ. The CDR3 sequence is CASSLSGGIRTDTQYF. Written as DNA, the CDR3 is TGCGCCAGCAGCTTGTCAGGGGGCATTCGCACAGATACGCAGTATTTT.

This chain joins TRBV11-2 and TRBJ2-1; D remains ambiguous. Between the trimmed V and J ends, which lost 5 bases and 0 bases, there was a span of 5 bases. There are 13 residues in the CDR3. CDR1 is SGHAT, CDR2 FQNNGV, per germline. Here the CDR3 DNA reads TGTGCCAGCAGCCGTCGCTCCTACAATGAGCAGTTCTTC. Its translation: CASSRRSYNEQFF.

This clone came up many times. V is TRBV4-2 and J is TRBJ2-1; 11 positions agree with TRBD2. Unmatched junction bases numbered 5, after V lost 2 bases and J lost 8 bases. The CDR3 loop spans 15 amino acids. Germline V lookup: CDR1 LGHNA, CDR2 YNFKEQ. The CDR3 region is CASSQYSGGADEQFF. As DNA, the CDR3 is TGTGCCAGCAGCCAATATAGCGGGGGGGCCGATGAGCAGTTCTTC.

The CDR3: CASSSSLGILVGYTF. CDR3 DNA sequence: TGTGCCAGCAGCTCGAGCCTCGGGATACTAGTTGGCTACACCTTC. The J gene is TRBJ1-2, the V gene TRBV7-9; D is uncertain. Trimming cost V 4 bases and J 7 bases, with 19 bases left between them. Germline lookup yields CDR1 SEHNR and CDR2 FQNEAQ (reference sequence). The CDR3 is 15 residues long. The full variable domain, its missing parts supplied by reference TRBV7-9 and TRBJ1-2, is DTGVSQNPRHKITKRGQNVTFRCDPISEHNRLYWYRQTLGQGPEFLTYFQNEAQLEKSRLLSDRFSAERPKGSFSTLEIQRTEQGDSAMYLCASSSSLGILVGYTFGSGTRLTVV.

The chain links TRBV27 to TRBJ1-5, with a possible D match to TRBD1 (6 bases). The CDR3 totals 16 residues. CDR1 and CDR2 from the germline V gene are MNHEY and SMNVEV (reference sequence). V was clipped by 5 bases and J by 7 bases, with 21 bases between them. CDR3 coding DNA: TGTGCCAGCAGTGGGCTGCTCGGGGGGGCAGGACAGCCCCAGCATTTT. The encoded protein is CASSGLLGGAGQPQHF.

Many counts were recorded for this clone. The V call is TRBV2, the J call TRBJ1-2; TRBD1 is a possible D gene (5 bases). Germline V gene lookup returns CDR1 SNHLY and CDR2 FYNNEI. With 8 bases removed from V and 7 bases from J, the gap between germline ends came to 14 bases. The CDR3 covers 12 residues. The CDR3 sequence: CASSSDSIGYTF. Here the CDR3 DNA reads TGTGCCAGCTCCTCAGACAGTATTGGCTACACCTTC. Full variable domain (outside the CDR3, taken from reference TRBV2 and TRBJ1-2): EPEVTQTPSHQVTQMGQEVILRCVPISNHLYFYWYRQILGQKVEFLVSFYNNEISEKSEIFDDQFSVERPDGSNFTLKIRSTKLEDSAMYFCASSSDSIGYTFGSGTRLTVV.

This clone was picked up a small number of times. This rearrangement joins TRBV27 to TRBJ2-1; D call uncertain. Trimming stripped 4 bases from V and 9 bases from J, with 16 bases between. The CDR3 covers 14 residues. Germline lookup yields CDR1 MNHEY and CDR2 SMNVEV (reference sequence). The CDR3 is CASSSHRSDFEQFF. In DNA form, the CDR3 reads TGTGCCAGCAGTTCTCACCGATCAGATTTTGAGCAGTTCTTC.

This sequence joins TRBV6-1 and TRBJ1-4, with D unresolved. The CDR3 length is 14 residues. Per the germline V gene, CDR1 is MNHNS and CDR2 is SASEGT. V was pared by 3 bases and J by 0 bases, with 5 bases between. The CDR3 loop is CASSDRSTNEKLFF. The CDR3 nucleotides read TGTGCCAGCAGTGACCGGTCAACTAATGAAAAACTGTTTTTT.

This rearrangement joins TRBV7-9 to TRBJ2-1; 10 nucleotides match TRBD2. Germline V gene lookup returns CDR1 SEHNR and CDR2 FQNEAQ (reference sequence). The CDR3 has 17 residues. V was pared by 0 bases and J by 3 bases, with 5 bases of the junction left unmatched. The CDR3, as DNA: TGTGCCAGCAGCTTAGCGCGGGCTAGCGGGAGCTACAATGAGCAGTTCTTC. The encoded protein is CASSLARASGSYNEQFF.

V usage is TRBV4-2 and J usage is TRBJ2-3; D might be TRBD2 (5 bases). This CDR3 has 16 residues. V was trimmed by 0 bases and J by 1 base, leaving 11 bases between them. In germline, CDR1 is LGHNA, CDR2 YNFKEQ. CDR3 nucleotide sequence: TGTGCCAGCAGCCAAGAACCCGCTAGCCGCACAGATACGCAGTATTTT. Translating gives CASSQEPASRTDTQYF.

The chain couples TRBV5-1 to TRBJ2-7; possibly TRBD1 for D (5 bases). The CDR3 has 15 residues. Germline V gene lookup returns CDR1 SGHRS and CDR2 YFSETQ. V was cut by 2 bases and J by 6 bases, with 18 bases left in between. CDR3 sequence reads: CASSFVSGPASEQYF. DNA of the CDR3: TGCGCCAGCAGCTTTGTATCAGGGCCGGCCTCCGAGCAGTACTTC.

This chain joins TRBV2 and TRBJ2-3; 7 nucleotides align to TRBD2. Germline CDR1 SNHLY, CDR2 FYNNEI. The junction had 3 bases not matched to a gene; V was cut back by 7 bases and J by 8 bases. This CDR3 has 11 residues. In DNA, the CDR3 is TGTGCCAGCAAAGGGGAGGGTACGCAGTATTTT. Its protein product is CASKGEGTQYF.

The chain joins TRBV5-5 to TRBJ1-2; TRBD1 agrees at 7 bases. The CDR3 runs to 14 residues. V was pared by 0 bases and J by 8 bases, with 7 bases of the junction left unmatched. Germline loops: CDR1 SGHKS, CDR2 YYEKEE (reference sequence). CDR3 DNA sequence: TGTGCCAGCAGCTTGGCGCCTACAGGGGAGGGCTACACCTTC. Amino acids: CASSLAPTGEGYTF.

This chain joins TRBV30 and TRBJ2-7; TRBD2 aligns across 9 bases. Germline CDR1 and CDR2: GTSNPN and SVGIG (reference sequence). V lost 0 bases to trimming and J lost 4 bases; unmatched junction nucleotides: 13. This CDR3 has 17 amino acids. The CDR3 DNA follows: TGTGCCTGGAGTGTACGGGGTAGCGGGAGAATTGTTTACGAGCAGTACTTC. Amino acids: CAWSVRGSGRIVYEQYF. Filled out from reference TRBV30 and TRBJ2-7, the complete variable domain reads SQTIHQWPATLVQPVGSPLSLECTVEGTSNPNLYWYRQAAGRGLQLLFYSVGIGQISSEVPQNLSASRPQDRQFILSSKKLLLSDSGFYLCAWSVRGSGRIVYEQYFGPGTRLTVT.

The chain links TRBV4-1 to TRBJ2-1; 13 positions match TRBD2. The CDR3 is 20 residues long. Germline CDR1 MGHRA, CDR2 YSYEKL. The junction had 21 bases not matched to a gene; V was cut back by 8 bases and J by 5 bases. The chain's CDR3 is CASLRTSGGLSVGIHNEQFF. DNA of the CDR3: TGCGCCAGCCTCCGGACTAGCGGGGGTTTAAGCGTAGGGATCCACAATGAGCAGTTCTTC.

The rearrangement links TRBV12-5 to TRBJ2-6, with a tentative D call TRBD2 (5 bases). Germline lookup yields CDR1 LGHNT and CDR2 FRNRAP. V lost 0 bases and J 0 bases, leaving 12 bases between the germline ends. There are 18 residues in the CDR3. CDR3 residues: CASGLVRYSGSGANVLTF. The CDR3 region has the DNA TGTGCTAGTGGTTTGGTACGTTACAGCGGCTCTGGGGCCAACGTCCTGACTTTC.

The chain is built from TRBV27 and TRBJ1-1, with TRBD1 matching 7 bases. This CDR3 comprises 17 residues. Germline trimming cut 1 base from V and 0 bases from J; bases unmatched to any gene: 8. The germline gives CDR1 MNHEY, CDR2 SMNVEV (reference sequence). This CDR3 is CASSLWTGVGMNTEAFF. The CDR3 bases are TGTGCCAGCAGTTTATGGACAGGCGTGGGGATGAACACTGAAGCTTTCTTT.

This clone was counted a few times. This chain links TRBV15 with TRBJ1-1; D gene unclear. Trimming cost V 2 bases and J 1 base, with 17 bases left between them. The CDR3 is made up of 17 amino acids. Germline V gene data show CDR1 as LNHNV and CDR2 as YYDKDF (reference sequence). The CDR3 DNA is TGTGCCACCAGCAGACAAATGGAGGTGGACGGGAACACTGAAGCTTTCTTT. Its translation is CATSRQMEVDGNTEAFF.

This clone was observed a few times. V and J are TRBV5-4 and TRBJ1-1, with 8 bases identical to TRBD1. V dropped 4 bases and J dropped 7; count of bases not matched to a gene: 6. Germline CDR1 is SGHNT and CDR2 is YYREEE (reference sequence). CDR3 size: 13 residues. CDR3 in amino acids: CASSPRTGSEAFF. DNA of the CDR3: TGTGCCAGCAGCCCCCGGACAGGGAGTGAAGCTTTCTTT.

The chain joins TRBV6-1 to TRBJ1-5; D is unresolved. The CDR3 length is 20 residues. Germline V gene lookup returns CDR1 MNHNS and CDR2 SASEGT. The V end lost 2 bases, the J end lost 1 base, and 24 bases lay between the germline ends. The CDR3 sequence: CASSERLSVTPTGSNQPQHF. Here the CDR3 DNA reads TGTGCCAGCAGTGAAAGGCTCTCAGTCACCCCGACGGGGAGCAATCAGCCCCAGCATTTT.

This clone was detected a few times. This CDR3 is also generated by other DNA sequences in the sample. The CDR3 loop reads CSARRTGELFF. CDR3 sequence (DNA): TGCAGTGCTAGACGGACCGGGGAGCTGTTTTTT. The chain has TRBV20-1 and TRBJ2-2, with D unresolved. CDR1 and CDR2 (germline): DFQATT, SNEGSKA (reference sequence). The V gene lost 2 bases and the J gene lost 5 bases, with 3 bases spanning the gap. There are 11 residues in the CDR3.